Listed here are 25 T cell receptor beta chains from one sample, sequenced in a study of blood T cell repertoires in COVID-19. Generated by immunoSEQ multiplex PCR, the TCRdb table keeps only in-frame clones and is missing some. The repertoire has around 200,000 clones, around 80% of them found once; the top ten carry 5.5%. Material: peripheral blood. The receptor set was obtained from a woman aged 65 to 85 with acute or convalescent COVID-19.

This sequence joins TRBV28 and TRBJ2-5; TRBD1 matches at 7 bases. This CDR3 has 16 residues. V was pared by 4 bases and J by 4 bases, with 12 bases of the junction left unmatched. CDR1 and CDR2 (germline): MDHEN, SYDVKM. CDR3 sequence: CASSSFTPHRGETQYF. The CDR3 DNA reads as TGTGCCAGCAGTTCGTTTACCCCTCACAGGGGAGAGACCCAGTACTTC.

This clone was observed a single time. CDR3 sequence (DNA): TGTGCCAGCAGCCAAGCCACAGGTTCCTTTAATGAAAAACTGTTTTTT. Encoded protein: CASSQATGSFNEKLFF. This chain joins TRBV3-1 (or the pseudogene TRBV3-2) and TRBJ1-4, with a possible D match to TRBD1 (5 bases). V gave up 1 base and J gave up 4 bases, with 13 bases separating them. The CDR3 is 16 amino acids. From germline, CDR1 is LGHDT and CDR2 YNNKEL (reference sequence).

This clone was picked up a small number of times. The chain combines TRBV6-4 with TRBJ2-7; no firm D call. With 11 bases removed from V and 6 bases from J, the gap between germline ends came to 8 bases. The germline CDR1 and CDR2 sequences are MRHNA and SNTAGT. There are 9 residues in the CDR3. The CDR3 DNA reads TGTGCCCCCACAACCGAGCAGTACTTC. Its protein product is CAPTTEQYF.

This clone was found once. This chain's CDR3 is CASSSSGGVDEQYF. DNA for the CDR3: TGTGCCAGCAGCTCCAGTGGGGGGGTCGACGAGCAGTACTTC. The chain is built from TRBV7-9 and TRBJ2-7, with 7 bases aligning to TRBD2. There are 14 residues in the CDR3. The trim removed 4 bases at V and 5 bases at J, leaving 8 bases unmatched. The germline V gene has CDR1 SEHNR and CDR2 FQNEAQ (reference sequence).

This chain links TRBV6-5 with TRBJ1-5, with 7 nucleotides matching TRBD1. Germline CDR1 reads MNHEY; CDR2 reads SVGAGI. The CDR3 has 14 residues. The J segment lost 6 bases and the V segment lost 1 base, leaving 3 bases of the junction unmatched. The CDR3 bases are TGTGCCAGCAGTTACTGGGCAGGGGGTCAGCCCCAGCATTTT. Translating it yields CASSYWAGGQPQHF.

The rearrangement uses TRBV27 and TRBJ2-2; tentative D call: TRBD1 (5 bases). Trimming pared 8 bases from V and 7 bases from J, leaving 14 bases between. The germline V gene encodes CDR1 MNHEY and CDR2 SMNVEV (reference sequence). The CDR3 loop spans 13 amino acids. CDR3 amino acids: CASQQGSIGELFF. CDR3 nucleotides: TGTGCCAGCCAGCAGGGCAGCATCGGGGAGCTGTTTTTT.

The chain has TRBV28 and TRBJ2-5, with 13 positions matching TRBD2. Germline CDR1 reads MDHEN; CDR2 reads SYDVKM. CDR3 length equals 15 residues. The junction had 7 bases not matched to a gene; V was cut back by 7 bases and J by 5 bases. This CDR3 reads CASMTSGRYRETQYF. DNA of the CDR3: TGTGCCAGCATGACTAGCGGGAGGTATAGGGAGACCCAGTACTTC.

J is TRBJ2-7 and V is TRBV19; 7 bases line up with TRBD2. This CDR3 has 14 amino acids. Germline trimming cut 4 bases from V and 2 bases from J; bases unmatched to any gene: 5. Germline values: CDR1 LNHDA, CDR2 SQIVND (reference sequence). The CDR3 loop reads CASSRSGATYEQYF. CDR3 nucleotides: TGTGCCAGTAGTAGGAGCGGGGCCACCTACGAGCAGTACTTC.

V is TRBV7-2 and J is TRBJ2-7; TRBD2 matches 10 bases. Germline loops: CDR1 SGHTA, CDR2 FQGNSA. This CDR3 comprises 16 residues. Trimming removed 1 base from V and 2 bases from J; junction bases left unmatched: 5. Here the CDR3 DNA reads TGTGCCAGCAGCTTAGGAGCGGGAGGGGCCCCCTACGAGCAGTACTTC. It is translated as CASSLGAGGAPYEQYF. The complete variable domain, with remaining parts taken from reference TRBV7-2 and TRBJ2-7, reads GAGVSQSPSNKVTEKGKDVELRCDPISGHTALYWYRQSLGQGLEFLIYFQGNSAPDKSGLPSDRFSAERTGGSVSTLTIQRTQQEDSAVYLCASSLGAGGAPYEQYFGPGTRLTVT.

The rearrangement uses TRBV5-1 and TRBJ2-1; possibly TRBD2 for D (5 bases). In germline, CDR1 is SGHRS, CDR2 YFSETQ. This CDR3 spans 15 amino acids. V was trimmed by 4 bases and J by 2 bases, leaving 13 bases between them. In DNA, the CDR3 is TGCGCCAGCAGCGTTGGGAGTACTCCCTACAATGAGCAGTTCTTC. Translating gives CASSVGSTPYNEQFF.

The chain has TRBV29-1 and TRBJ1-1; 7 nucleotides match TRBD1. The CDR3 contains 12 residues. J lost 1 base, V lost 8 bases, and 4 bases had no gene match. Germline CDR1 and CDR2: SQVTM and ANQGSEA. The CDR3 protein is CSTRTGNTEAFF. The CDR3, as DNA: TGCAGCACTAGGACAGGGAACACTGAAGCTTTCTTT.

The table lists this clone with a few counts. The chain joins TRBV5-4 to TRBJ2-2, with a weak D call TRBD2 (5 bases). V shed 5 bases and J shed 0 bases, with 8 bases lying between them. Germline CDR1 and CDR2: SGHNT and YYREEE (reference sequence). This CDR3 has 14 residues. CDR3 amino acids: CASRLASNTGELFF. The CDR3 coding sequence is TGTGCCAGCAGGTTAGCGTCGAACACCGGGGAGCTGTTTTTT.

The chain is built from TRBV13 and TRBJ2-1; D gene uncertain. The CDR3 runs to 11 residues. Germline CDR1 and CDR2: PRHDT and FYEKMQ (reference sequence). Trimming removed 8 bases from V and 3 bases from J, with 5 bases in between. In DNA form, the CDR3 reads TGTGCCAGCGGCATCTACAATGAGCAGTTCTTC. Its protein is CASGIYNEQFF.

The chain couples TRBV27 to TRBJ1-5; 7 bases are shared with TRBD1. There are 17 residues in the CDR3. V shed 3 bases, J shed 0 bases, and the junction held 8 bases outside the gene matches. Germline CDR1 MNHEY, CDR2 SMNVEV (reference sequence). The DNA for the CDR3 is TGTGCCAGCAGTTTCAGGGGCAGGGGGGATAGCAATCAGCCCCAGCATTTT. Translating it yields CASSFRGRGDSNQPQHF.

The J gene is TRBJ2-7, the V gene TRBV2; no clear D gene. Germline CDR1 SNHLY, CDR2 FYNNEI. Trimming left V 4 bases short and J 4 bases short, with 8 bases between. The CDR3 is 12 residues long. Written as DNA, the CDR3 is TGTGCCAGCAGTGCAGGAACGTACGAGCAGTACTTC. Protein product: CASSAGTYEQYF.

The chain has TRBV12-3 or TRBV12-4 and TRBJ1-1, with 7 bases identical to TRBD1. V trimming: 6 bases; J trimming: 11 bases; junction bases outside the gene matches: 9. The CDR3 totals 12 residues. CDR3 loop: CASRPTGTAAFF. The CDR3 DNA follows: TGTGCCAGCAGACCTACGGGGACAGCTGCTTTCTTT.

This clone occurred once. Written as DNA, the CDR3 is TGTGCCACCGGAGCCGAGGGCTCCTACGAGCAGTACTTC. Protein product: CATGAEGSYEQYF. The chain uses TRBV15 and TRBJ2-7; possible D gene TRBD2, 5 bases. The V end was cut by 8 bases, the J end by 0 bases, with 11 bases between. In germline, CDR1 is LNHNV, CDR2 YYDKDF (reference sequence). The CDR3 extends over 13 amino acids. Full variable domain (outside the CDR3, taken from reference TRBV15 and TRBJ2-7): DAMVIQNPRYQVTQFGKPVTLSCSQTLNHNVMYWYQQKSSQAPKLLFHYYDKDFNNEADTPDNFQSRRPNTSFCFLDIRSPGLGDTAMYLCATGAEGSYEQYFGPGTRLTVT.

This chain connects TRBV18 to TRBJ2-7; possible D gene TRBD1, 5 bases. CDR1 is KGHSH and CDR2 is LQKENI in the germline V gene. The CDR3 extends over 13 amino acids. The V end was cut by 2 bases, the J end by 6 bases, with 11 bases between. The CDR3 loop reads CASSPETASEQYF. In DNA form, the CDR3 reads TGTGCCAGCTCACCAGAGACAGCAAGCGAGCAGTACTTC.

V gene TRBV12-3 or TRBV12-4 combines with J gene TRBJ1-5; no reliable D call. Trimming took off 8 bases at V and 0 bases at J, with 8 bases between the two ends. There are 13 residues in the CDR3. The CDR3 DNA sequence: TGTGCCAGCCGGGCGGGTAGCAATCAGCCCCAGCATTTT. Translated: CASRAGSNQPQHF.

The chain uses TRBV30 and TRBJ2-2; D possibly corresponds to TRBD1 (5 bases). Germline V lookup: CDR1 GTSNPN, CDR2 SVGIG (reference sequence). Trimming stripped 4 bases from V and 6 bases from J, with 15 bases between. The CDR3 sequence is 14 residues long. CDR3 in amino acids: CAWNLRGSAGELFF. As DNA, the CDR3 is TGTGCCTGGAACTTAAGGGGCAGCGCCGGGGAGCTGTTTTTT.

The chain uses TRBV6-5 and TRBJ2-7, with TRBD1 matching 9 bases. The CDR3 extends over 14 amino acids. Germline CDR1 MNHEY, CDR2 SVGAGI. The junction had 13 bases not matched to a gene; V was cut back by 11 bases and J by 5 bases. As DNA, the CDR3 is TGTGCCGCAACGCGGGACAGGGAAACCCACGAGCAGTACTTC. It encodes CAATRDRETHEQYF.

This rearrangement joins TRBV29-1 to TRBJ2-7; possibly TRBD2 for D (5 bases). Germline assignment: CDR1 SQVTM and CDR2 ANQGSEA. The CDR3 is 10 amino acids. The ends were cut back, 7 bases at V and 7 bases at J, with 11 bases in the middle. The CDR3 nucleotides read TGCAGCGCCATTACGGGGGAGCAGTACTTC. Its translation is CSAITGEQYF.

CDR3 region: CASSRETGQNYGYTF. For the CDR3, the DNA is TGTGCCAGCTCACGAGAGACAGGGCAAAACTATGGCTACACCTTC. The chain links TRBV18 to TRBJ1-2, with 7 bases fitting TRBD1. This CDR3 region has 15 residues. Germline V gene sequence: CDR1 KGHSH, CDR2 LQKENI. V lost 4 bases and J lost 2; bases outside the gene matches: 7.

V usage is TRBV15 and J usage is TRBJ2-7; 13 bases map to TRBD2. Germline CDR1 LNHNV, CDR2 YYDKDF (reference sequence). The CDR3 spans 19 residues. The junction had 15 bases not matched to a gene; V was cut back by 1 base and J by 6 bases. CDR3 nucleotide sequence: TGTGCCACCAGCAGAGGGGCCTTCGATGGACTAGCGGGAGAGGGCGAGCAGTACTTC. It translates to CATSRGAFDGLAGEGEQYF. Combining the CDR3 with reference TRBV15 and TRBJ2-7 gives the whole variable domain DAMVIQNPRYQVTQFGKPVTLSCSQTLNHNVMYWYQQKSSQAPKLLFHYYDKDFNNEADTPDNFQSRRPNTSFCFLDIRSPGLGDTAMYLCATSRGAFDGLAGEGEQYFGPGTRLTVT.

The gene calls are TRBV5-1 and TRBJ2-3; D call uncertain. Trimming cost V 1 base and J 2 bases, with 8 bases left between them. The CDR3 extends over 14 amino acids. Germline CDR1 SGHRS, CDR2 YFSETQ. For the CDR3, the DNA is TGCGCCAGCAGCTTGTGGGCTTTCACAGATACGCAGTATTTT. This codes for CASSLWAFTDTQYF.